Sequencing of this T cell receptor beta chain was carried out in a study of breast tumors, draining lymph nodes, adjacent tissues. Regarding the study as a whole: Tumor T cell lymph node origin was a supported hypothesis, not proven. Most tumor T cells seemingly derive from lymph node, then expand in tumor. Luminal-like breast cancer showed significantly higher tumor–nontumor repertoire similarity than basal-like. Tumor repertoires ranked between lymph nodes and nontumor tissue in diversity, with V and J gene preferences.

CDR3 size: 15 residues. Germline lookup yields CDR1 SGHRS and CDR2 YFSETQ. Trimming shortened V by 0 bases and J by 4 bases, and 13 bases separated the two germline ends. On this clonotype itself: Antigen: not known.

TCRdb reprocessed the multiplex PCR reads with MiXCR, giving one entry per CDR3 protein. This sample has 200,000 to 250,000 distinct CDR3 sequences, with less than 35% found just once. Samples came from axillary lymph nodes draining the breast cancer. This receptor was taken from a female donor with breast cancer. Some clones in this sample may be carry-over from other donors' samples. This chain links TRBV5-1 with TRBJ1-2, with unresolved D. Sequencing used axillary lymph node tissue. In DNA form, the CDR3 reads TGCGCCAGCAGCTTGGGTGATGGTCGCGGCTATGGCTACACCTTC. Translation gives CASSLGDGRGYGYTF.